One sample yielded the 21 T cell receptor beta chains listed below, sequenced in a study of T cells after posttransplantation cyclophosphamide. Sequenced by immunoSEQ multiplex PCR; TCRdb stores in-frame clones only, minus some. This table holds roughly 30,000 clones, around 90% found once. Sequenced: PBMCs. The source is a woman between 35 and 50 years old with a blood cancer, CMV-positive, and with a related stem cell donor.

This sequence joins TRBV7-8 and TRBJ2-3; D perhaps matches TRBD2 (7 bases). The CDR3 is 16 residues long. V shed 4 bases and J shed 0 bases, with 14 bases lying between them. Per germline, CDR1 SGHVS and CDR2 FQNEAQ. The DNA for the CDR3 is TGTGCCAGCAGCTCGAGGGGGGGGCCCAGCACAGATACGCAGTATTTT. Translating it yields CASSSRGGPSTDTQYF.

The rearrangement uses TRBV5-1 and TRBJ1-2; tentative D call: TRBD1 (6 bases). CDR1 and CDR2 from the germline V gene are SGHRS and YFSETQ. The V end lost 2 bases, the J end lost 8 bases, and 13 bases lay between the germline ends. The CDR3 extends over 13 amino acids. CDR3 DNA sequence: TGCGCCAGCAGCTTAAGCAGGGGAAAGGGCTACACCTTC. This translates into CASSLSRGKGYTF.

This clone was picked up one time. The V call is TRBV19, the J call TRBJ1-2, with a possible D match to TRBD1 (5 bases). The V end lost 2 bases, the J end lost 0 bases, and 19 bases lay between the germline ends. The CDR3 spans 18 residues. Germline V gene sequence: CDR1 LNHDA, CDR2 SQIVND (reference sequence). CDR3 loop: CASSIRQSNPLPNYGYTF. DNA of the CDR3: TGTGCCAGTAGTATACGACAGAGTAACCCCCTACCTAACTATGGCTACACCTTC. Combining the CDR3 with reference TRBV19 and TRBJ1-2 gives the whole variable domain DGGITQSPKYLFRKEGQNVTLSCEQNLNHDAMYWYRQDPGQGLRLIYYSQIVNDFQKGDIAEGYSVSREKKESFPLTVTSAQKNPTAFYLCASSIRQSNPLPNYGYTFGSGTRLTVV.

V usage is TRBV4-1 and J usage is TRBJ1-2; 10 bases line up with TRBD1. Losses at the gene ends were 4 bases for V and 1 base for J; bases not matched to a gene: 12. The CDR3 consists of 18 residues. The germline V gene has CDR1 MGHRA and CDR2 YSYEKL. The CDR3 sequence is CASSRLPGQGIDNYGYTF. CDR3 bases: TGCGCCAGCAGCCGACTACCGGGACAGGGGATTGATAACTATGGCTACACCTTC.

The gene calls are TRBV18 and TRBJ2-5, with D possibly TRBD1 on 6 matching bases. The DNA end is more similar to TRBJ2-7, so the J call may be wrong. Germline lookup yields CDR1 KGHSH and CDR2 LQKENI. The CDR3 is 15 residues long. The CDR3 sequence: CASSPLGAGAYEQYF. The CDR3 DNA reads as TGTGCCAGCTCGCCCCTTGGAGCAGGGGCCTACGAGCAGTACTTC.

V and J are TRBV15 and TRBJ1-2; 8 positions agree with TRBD1. With V trimmed by 2 bases and J by 8 bases, 10 bases remained unmatched. This CDR3 spans 15 amino acids. Germline V CDR1 and CDR2: LNHNV, YYDKDF (reference sequence). The chain's CDR3 is CATSRRDRGDEGYTF. CDR3 DNA: TGTGCCACCAGCAGACGTGACAGGGGAGATGAGGGCTACACCTTC.

J is TRBJ2-2 and V is TRBV14, with TRBD2 matching 8 bases. The CDR3 spans 14 residues. In germline, CDR1 is SGHDN, CDR2 FVKESK. V shed 4 bases, J shed 5 bases, and the junction held 3 bases outside the gene matches. The CDR3 loop reads CASSRTSITGELFF. The CDR3 DNA follows: TGTGCCAGCAGCCGGACTAGCATTACCGGGGAGCTGTTTTTT.

This clone showed up just once. V is TRBV19 and J is TRBJ1-2; D might be TRBD1 (5 bases). This CDR3 is built from 15 residues. Trimming cost V 6 bases and J 6 bases, with 20 bases left between them. Germline CDR1 and CDR2: LNHDA and SQIVND (reference sequence). CDR3 region: CASRSLGRIRDGYTF. The CDR3, as DNA: TGTGCCAGTAGAAGTCTGGGGCGCATCCGGGATGGCTACACCTTC.

This chain links TRBV4-3 with TRBJ1-4, with D possibly TRBD1 on 6 matching bases. The CDR3 loop spans 16 amino acids. Germline V gene data show CDR1 as LGHNA and CDR2 as YSLEER. V was cut by 1 base and J by 1 base, with 10 bases left in between. In DNA, the CDR3 is TGCGCCAGCAGCCAAGGTACCAGGGGAACTAATGAAAAACTGTTTTTT. Its protein is CASSQGTRGTNEKLFF.

This clone was recorded once. The chain uses TRBV5-1 and TRBJ2-7; 7 bases are a match to TRBD1. V was clipped by 4 bases and J by 2 bases; unmatched bases: 6. The CDR3 is 14 residues long. Looked up from germline, CDR1 is SGHRS and CDR2 is YFSETQ. The CDR3 nucleotides are TGCGCCAGCAGCCAAAGGACAGGTCCCTACGAGCAGTACTTC. Translating it yields CASSQRTGPYEQYF. The complete variable domain, with remaining parts taken from reference TRBV5-1 and TRBJ2-7, reads KAGVTQTPRYLIKTRGQQVTLSCSPISGHRSVSWYQQTPGQGLQFLFEYFSETQRNKGNFPGRFSGRQFSNSRSEMNVSTLELGDSALYLCASSQRTGPYEQYFGPGTRLTVT.

The CDR3 DNA is TGTGCCAGTAACACAGGGGGCCTGTCCGCACCCCTCCACTTT. This encodes CASNTGGLSAPLHF. This rearrangement joins TRBV19 to TRBJ1-6, with 9 nucleotides matching TRBD1. With 7 bases clipped from V and 11 bases from J, the junction kept 9 bases outside the gene matches. There are 14 residues in the CDR3. Germline CDR1 is LNHDA and CDR2 is SQIVND (reference sequence).

The chain joins TRBV7-6 to TRBJ2-2, with 8 bases lining up with TRBD2. V shed 5 bases, J shed 1 base, and the junction held 15 bases outside the gene matches. Germline CDR1 and CDR2: SGHVS and FNYEAQ. CDR3 length: 19 residues. This CDR3 reads CASSNFIGGLAGNTGELFF. CDR3 coding DNA: TGTGCCAGCAGCAACTTCATTGGCGGACTAGCCGGGAACACCGGGGAGCTGTTTTTT.

Comment on this clone: The germline gene is not matched at one end of the junction; a read error may be the cause. The chain links TRBV7-7 to TRBJ2-2; 10 bases are a match to TRBD2. The CDR3 is 16 residues long. Germline V lookup: CDR1 SSHAT, CDR2 FNYEAQ (reference sequence). CDR3 residues: CASSASGGGNTGELFF. The DNA of the CDR3 is TGTGCTAGCAGCGCCAGCGGGGGGGGGAACACCGGGGAGCTGTTTTTT.

The rearrangement joins TRBV28 to TRBJ2-3; D may be TRBD1 (5 bases). Germline V gene lookup returns CDR1 MDHEN and CDR2 SYDVKM. This CDR3 spans 15 amino acids. The V end was cut by 1 base, the J end by 1 base, with 9 bases between. The CDR3 region has the DNA TGTGCCAGCAGTTTATTGGGGCAGGGCACAGATACGCAGTATTTT. Protein: CASSLLGQGTDTQYF.

The genes are TRBV11-3 and TRBJ2-1, with TRBD1 matching 8 bases. The CDR3 contains 16 residues. V lost 3 bases to trimming and J lost 4 bases; unmatched junction nucleotides: 8. Germline CDR1 is SGHNT and CDR2 is YENEEA. This CDR3 reads CASSFRQGAQYNEQFF. The CDR3 region has the DNA TGTGCCAGCAGCTTTCGTCAGGGGGCTCAGTACAATGAGCAGTTCTTC.

This sequence joins TRBV29-1 and TRBJ2-5, with D possibly being TRBD1 (5 bases). V lost 4 bases, J lost 5 bases, and 11 bases lay in between. The CDR3 sequence is 12 residues long. The germline V gene encodes CDR1 SQVTM and CDR2 ANQGSEA. DNA for the CDR3: TGCAGCGTTGTTATAGGGGTGGAGACCCAGTACTTC. Translation gives CSVVIGVETQYF.

The sample holds one count of this clone. This rearrangement joins TRBV11-2 to TRBJ2-3; 8 bases are a match to TRBD1. The trim removed 5 bases at V and 0 bases at J, leaving 7 bases unmatched. Germline CDR1 reads SGHAT; CDR2 reads FQNNGV. The CDR3 extends over 16 amino acids. In DNA form, the CDR3 reads TGTGCCAGCAGCCCCGGGACAGGCCTTAGCACAGATACGCAGTATTTT. Translating gives CASSPGTGLSTDTQYF.

The V and J genes are TRBV4-2 and TRBJ1-6; the D gene is possibly TRBD1 (5 bases). The germline V gene has CDR1 LGHNA and CDR2 YNFKEQ. The CDR3 runs 15 residues. Trimming cost V 1 base and J 7 bases, with 11 bases left between them. The DNA of the CDR3 is TGTGCCAGCAGCCAAGTAGAACAGGTCAATTCACCCCTCCACTTT. Its translation: CASSQVEQVNSPLHF.

The CDR3 DNA follows: TGTGCCATCAGTGATGATATGGGAGGGAGCTACACCTTC. Its protein product is CAISDDMGGSYTF. The chain combines TRBV10-3 with TRBJ1-2; D is unclear. Germline V gene sequence: CDR1 ENHRY, CDR2 SYGVKD. The germline V and J ends were trimmed by 3 bases and 9 bases, with 14 bases remaining between them. The CDR3 extends over 13 amino acids.

V is TRBV7-9 and J is TRBJ1-3; TRBD1 agrees at 7 bases. The CDR3 spans 15 residues. Trimming cost V 5 bases and J 2 bases; bases outside gene matches: 6. CDR1 SEHNR and CDR2 FQNEAQ come from the germline V gene (reference sequence). CDR3 residues: CASSPTGIAGNTIYF. CDR3 nucleotides: TGTGCCAGCAGCCCGACAGGGATTGCTGGAAACACCATATATTTT.

The chain combines TRBV4-2 with TRBJ1-4, with 9 nucleotides matching TRBD1. Germline lookup yields CDR1 LGHNA and CDR2 YNFKEQ. This CDR3 has 16 residues. The trim removed 2 bases at V and 2 bases at J, leaving 3 bases unmatched. The CDR3 region has the DNA TGTGCCAGCAGCCAACTAACAGGGGGCACTAATGAAAAACTGTTTTTT. Translating it yields CASSQLTGGTNEKLFF.